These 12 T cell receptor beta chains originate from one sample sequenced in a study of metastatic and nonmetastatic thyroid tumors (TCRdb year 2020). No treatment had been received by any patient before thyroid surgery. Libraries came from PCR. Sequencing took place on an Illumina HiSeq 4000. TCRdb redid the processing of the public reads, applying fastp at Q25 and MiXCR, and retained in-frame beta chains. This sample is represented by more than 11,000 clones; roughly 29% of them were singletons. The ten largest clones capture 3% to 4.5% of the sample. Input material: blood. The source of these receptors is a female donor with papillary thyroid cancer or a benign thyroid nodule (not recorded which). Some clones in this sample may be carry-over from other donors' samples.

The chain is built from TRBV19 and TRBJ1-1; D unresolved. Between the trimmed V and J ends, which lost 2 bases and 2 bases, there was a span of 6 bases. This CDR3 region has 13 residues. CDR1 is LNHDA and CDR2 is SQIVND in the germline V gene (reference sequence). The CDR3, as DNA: TGTGCCAGTAGTATAACAGACAACACTGAAGCTTTCTTT. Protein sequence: CASSITDNTEAFF.

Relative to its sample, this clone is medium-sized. CDR3 loop: CSARDRGNQPQHF. The DNA of the CDR3 is TGCAGTGCTAGAGACAGGGGGAATCAGCCCCAGCATTTT. V usage is TRBV20-1 and J usage is TRBJ1-5; TRBD1 agrees at 7 bases. CDR1 is DFQATT, CDR2 SNEGSKA, per germline (reference sequence). V was pared by 0 bases and J by 4 bases, with 0 bases of the junction left unmatched. CDR3 size: 13 residues.

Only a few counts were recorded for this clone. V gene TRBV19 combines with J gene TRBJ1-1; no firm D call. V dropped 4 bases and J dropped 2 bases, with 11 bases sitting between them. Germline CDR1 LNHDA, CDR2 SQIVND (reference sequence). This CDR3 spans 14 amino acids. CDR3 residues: CASSRREGNTEAFF. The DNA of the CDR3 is TGTGCCAGTAGTAGGCGGGAAGGAAACACTGAAGCTTTCTTT.

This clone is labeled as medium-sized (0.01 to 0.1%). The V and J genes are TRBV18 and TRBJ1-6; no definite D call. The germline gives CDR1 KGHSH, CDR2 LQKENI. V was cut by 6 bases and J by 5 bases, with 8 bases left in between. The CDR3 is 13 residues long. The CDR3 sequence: CASSPDDNSPLHF. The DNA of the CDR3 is TGTGCCAGCTCGCCGGACGATAATTCACCCCTCCACTTT.

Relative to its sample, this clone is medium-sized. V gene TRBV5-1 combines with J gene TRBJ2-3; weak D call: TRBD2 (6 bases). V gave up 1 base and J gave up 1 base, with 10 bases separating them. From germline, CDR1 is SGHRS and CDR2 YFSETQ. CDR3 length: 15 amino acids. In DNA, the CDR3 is TGCGCCAGCAGCTTGACACCGGGGGGCACAGATACGCAGTATTTT. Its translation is CASSLTPGGTDTQYF.

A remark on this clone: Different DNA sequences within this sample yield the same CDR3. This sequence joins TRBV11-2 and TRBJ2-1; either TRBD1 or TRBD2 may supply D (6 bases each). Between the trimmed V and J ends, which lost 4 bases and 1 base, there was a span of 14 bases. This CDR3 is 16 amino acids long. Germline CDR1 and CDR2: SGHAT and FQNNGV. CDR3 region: CASSSGGGGSYNEQFF. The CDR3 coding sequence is TGTGCCAGCAGCTCCGGGGGCGGCGGGTCCTACAATGAGCAGTTCTTC.

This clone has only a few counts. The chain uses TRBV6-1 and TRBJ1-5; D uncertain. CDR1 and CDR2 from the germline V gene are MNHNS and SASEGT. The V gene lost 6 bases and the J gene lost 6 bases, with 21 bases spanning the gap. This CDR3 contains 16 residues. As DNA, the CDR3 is TGTGCCAGCAGCAATATACAGACTTCTAACAGTCAGCCCCAGCATTTT. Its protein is CASSNIQTSNSQPQHF.

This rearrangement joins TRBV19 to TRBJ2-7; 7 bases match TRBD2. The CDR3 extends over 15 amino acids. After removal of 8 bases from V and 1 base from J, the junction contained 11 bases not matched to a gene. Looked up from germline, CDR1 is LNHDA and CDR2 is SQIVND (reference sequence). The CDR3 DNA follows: TGTGCCAGTTCCTCCATTGCGGGAGTATCCTACGAGCAGTACTTC. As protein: CASSSIAGVSYEQYF.

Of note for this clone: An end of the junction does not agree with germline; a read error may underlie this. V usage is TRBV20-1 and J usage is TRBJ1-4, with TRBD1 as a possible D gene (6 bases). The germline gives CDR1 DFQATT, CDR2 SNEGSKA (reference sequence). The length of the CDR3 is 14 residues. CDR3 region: CSARGTQGNETLFF. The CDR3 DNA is TGCAGTGCTAGAGGTACACAGGGTAATGAAACACTGTTTTTT.

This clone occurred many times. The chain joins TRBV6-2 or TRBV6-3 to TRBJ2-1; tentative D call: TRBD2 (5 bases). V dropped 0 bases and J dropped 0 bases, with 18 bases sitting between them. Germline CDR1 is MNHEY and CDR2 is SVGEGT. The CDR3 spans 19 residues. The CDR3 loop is CASSYSSGAGWGSYNEQFF. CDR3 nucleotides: TGTGCCAGCAGTTACTCGAGTGGCGCGGGTTGGGGCTCCTACAATGAGCAGTTCTTC.

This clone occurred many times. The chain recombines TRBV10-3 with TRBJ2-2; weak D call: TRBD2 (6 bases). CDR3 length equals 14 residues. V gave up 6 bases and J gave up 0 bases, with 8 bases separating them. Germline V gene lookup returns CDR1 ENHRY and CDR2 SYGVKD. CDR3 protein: CAIRRDSNTGELFF. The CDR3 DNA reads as TGTGCCATCAGGAGGGACTCGAACACCGGGGAGCTGTTTTTT.

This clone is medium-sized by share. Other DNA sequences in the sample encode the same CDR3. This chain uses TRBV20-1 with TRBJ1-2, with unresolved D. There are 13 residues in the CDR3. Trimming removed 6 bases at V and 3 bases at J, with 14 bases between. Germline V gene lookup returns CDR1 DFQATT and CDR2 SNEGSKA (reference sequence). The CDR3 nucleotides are TGCAGTGCCAGGCCCGTCCGTCACTATGGCTACACCTTC. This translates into CSARPVRHYGYTF.